The 19 T cell receptor beta chains below all came from one sample that was sequenced in a study of T cell changes during pregnancy in multiple sclerosis. The table came from immunoSEQ multiplex PCR; TCRdb's copy has only in-frame clones and leaves some out. The sample holds tens of thousands of clones, roughly 93% seen once. Source: peripheral blood, taken in the third trimester of pregnancy. These receptors originate from a female donor in good health, enrolled as a control in a pregnancy study.

V usage is TRBV11-2 and J usage is TRBJ2-3, with 7 bases matching TRBD1. The CDR3 extends over 15 amino acids. CDR1 is SGHAT and CDR2 is FQNNGV in the germline V gene. After removal of 4 bases from V and 2 bases from J, the junction contained 6 bases not matched to a gene. In nucleotides, the CDR3 is TGTGCCAGCAGCTCCCAGGGACAGACCACAGATACGCAGTATTTT. Its translation: CASSSQGQTTDTQYF.

The rearrangement links TRBV28 to TRBJ2-7, with 11 bases aligning to TRBD2. The germline gives CDR1 MDHEN, CDR2 SYDVKM. CDR3 size: 14 residues. V was clipped by 6 bases and J by 3 bases; unmatched bases: 4. CDR3 nucleotide sequence: TGTGCCAGCAGCGGACTAGCGGGCCTCTACGAGCAGTACTTC. It specifies CASSGLAGLYEQYF.

This chain connects TRBV5-4 to TRBJ2-3, with D tentatively TRBD1 (5 bases). Deletions cut 3 bases from V and 0 bases from J, with 17 bases between. CDR1 SGHNT and CDR2 YYREEE come from the germline V gene (reference sequence). This CDR3 is built from 17 residues. The CDR3 spells CASSSGDSPRSTDTQYF. CDR3 bases: TGTGCCAGCAGCTCAGGCGACAGTCCCCGAAGCACAGATACGCAGTATTTT.

The CDR3 is CASSPTGQGAYEQYF. The CDR3 nucleotides read TGTGCCAGCAGTCCGACGGGACAGGGGGCCTACGAGCAGTACTTC. The genes are TRBV27 and TRBJ2-7; TRBD1 agrees at 11 bases. V lost 5 bases and J lost 2; bases outside the gene matches: 5. The germline V gene has CDR1 MNHEY and CDR2 SMNVEV (reference sequence). This CDR3 is built from 15 residues.

This sequence joins TRBV27 and TRBJ2-7, with 7 bases lining up with TRBD1. V shed 0 bases, J shed 11 bases, and the junction held 4 bases outside the gene matches. The length of the CDR3 is 12 residues. Germline V gene data show CDR1 as MNHEY and CDR2 as SMNVEV (reference sequence). The CDR3, as DNA: TGTGCCAGCAGTTTATCAGGGGGCGCGAAGTACTTC. It is translated as CASSLSGGAKYF.

The chain employs TRBV19 and TRBJ2-6; no firm D call. Germline V gene sequence: CDR1 LNHDA, CDR2 SQIVND (reference sequence). Trimming took 3 bases from V and 0 from J, leaving 6 bases between them. This CDR3 is built from 15 residues. This chain's CDR3 is CASSIIHSGANVLTF. As DNA, the CDR3 is TGTGCCAGTAGTATCATACACTCTGGGGCCAACGTCCTGACTTTC.

V gene TRBV25-1 combines with J gene TRBJ2-1; weak D call: TRBD2 (6 bases). CDR1 is MGHDK and CDR2 is SYGVNS in the germline V gene. V was pared by 4 bases and J by 15 bases, with 28 bases between. The CDR3 has 16 amino acids. CDR3 nucleotides: TGTGCCAGCAGTGCCCTCTACAGCGACACACCTGGAGGGTGGTTCTTC. It codes for CASSALYSDTPGGWFF.

This clone occurred once. V usage is TRBV16 and J usage is TRBJ2-3; D unclear. The CDR3 is 13 amino acids. Trimming stripped 2 bases from V and 3 bases from J, with 6 bases between. Per the germline V gene, CDR1 is KGHSY and CDR2 is FQNENV. CDR3 sequence reads: CASSQGRTDTQYF. CDR3 nucleotides: TGTGCCAGCAGCCAAGGCCGAACAGATACGCAGTATTTT.

The chain employs TRBV10-3 and TRBJ2-1; D is possibly TRBD2 (6 bases). Deletions cut 10 bases from V and 5 bases from J, with 18 bases between. The germline CDR1 and CDR2 sequences are ENHRY and SYGVKD. The CDR3 loop spans 14 amino acids. CDR3 sequence: CATLNGRDNNEQFF. CDR3 DNA sequence: TGTGCCACCCTTAACGGGAGAGATAACAATGAGCAGTTCTTC.

V is TRBV28 and J is TRBJ2-2; D perhaps matches TRBD2 (7 bases). Deletions cut 7 bases from V and 0 bases from J, with 12 bases between. The CDR3 spans 15 residues. Germline V gives CDR1 MDHEN, CDR2 SYDVKM. The CDR3, as DNA: TGTGCCAGCACTGAGGGGGGGACGAACACCGGGGAGCTGTTTTTT. Residues: CASTEGGTNTGELFF.

V usage is TRBV5-5 and J usage is TRBJ2-7; 8 bases match TRBD1. Germline CDR1 SGHKS, CDR2 YYEKEE (reference sequence). This CDR3 region has 15 residues. V lost 5 bases, J lost 2 bases, and 9 bases stayed unmatched. CDR3 in amino acids: CASRTGTGLTYEQYF. As DNA, the CDR3 is TGTGCCAGCAGAACCGGGACAGGCCTTACCTACGAGCAGTACTTC.

The V call is TRBV30, the J call TRBJ2-2, with D possibly being TRBD1 (7 bases). In germline, CDR1 is GTSNPN, CDR2 SVGIG (reference sequence). This CDR3 spans 13 amino acids. Trimming left V 5 bases short and J 5 bases short, with 12 bases between. As DNA, the CDR3 is TGTGCCTGGGAACAGGGGAGGACCGGGGAGCTGTTTTTT. Its protein is CAWEQGRTGELFF.

The J gene is TRBJ2-2, the V gene TRBV7-9; D ambiguous. V gave up 6 bases and J gave up 2 bases, with 7 bases separating them. This CDR3 spans 13 amino acids. Per the germline V gene, CDR1 is SEHNR and CDR2 is FQNEAQ (reference sequence). The CDR3 region is CASRPGNTGELFF. The DNA for the CDR3 is TGTGCCAGCAGACCAGGAAACACCGGGGAGCTGTTTTTT.

V usage is TRBV2 and J usage is TRBJ1-5; D uncertain. Germline loops: CDR1 SNHLY, CDR2 FYNNEI. Trimming removed 7 bases at V and 2 bases at J, with 6 bases between. The CDR3 is 12 amino acids. The CDR3 nucleotides read TGTGCCAGCAATCAGGGCAATCAGCCCCAGCATTTT. Translation gives CASNQGNQPQHF.

V gene TRBV30 combines with J gene TRBJ2-1; possibly TRBD1 for D (6 bases). From germline, CDR1 is GTSNPN and CDR2 SVGIG (reference sequence). The CDR3 is 17 residues long. Trimming left V 0 bases short and J 0 bases short, with 15 bases between. The CDR3 is CAWSVHLGGHSYNEQFF. The CDR3 DNA sequence: TGTGCCTGGAGTGTACATTTAGGGGGTCACTCCTACAATGAGCAGTTCTTC.

The genes are TRBV5-1 and TRBJ1-1, with a weak D call TRBD1 (6 bases). Germline values: CDR1 SGHRS, CDR2 YFSETQ. V shed 0 bases and J shed 1 base, with 7 bases lying between them. CDR3 length equals 14 residues. The CDR3 protein is CASSLEGQNTEAFF. As DNA, the CDR3 is TGCGCCAGCAGCTTGGAGGGACAGAACACTGAAGCTTTCTTT.

As DNA, the CDR3 is TGTGCCAGCAGCTTCTACGGGGTCAATGAGCAGTTCTTC. This translates into CASSFYGVNEQFF. V usage is TRBV27 and J usage is TRBJ2-1, with D possibly TRBD2 on 5 matching bases. This CDR3 is 13 amino acids long. The germline V gene encodes CDR1 MNHEY and CDR2 SMNVEV (reference sequence). Trimming took off 6 bases at V and 6 bases at J, with 12 bases between the two ends.

The chain has TRBV18 and TRBJ1-4; tentatively, D is TRBD1 (6 bases). The V end lost 2 bases, the J end lost 6 bases, and 13 bases lay between the germline ends. This CDR3 spans 15 amino acids. CDR1 and CDR2 (germline): KGHSH, LQKENI. The CDR3 region is CASSPWGGVYEKLFF. The DNA of the CDR3 is TGTGCCAGCTCACCATGGGGGGGCGTTTATGAAAAACTGTTTTTT.

This rearrangement joins TRBV11-3 to TRBJ2-5; TRBD2 matches at 8 bases. The CDR3 totals 14 residues. V dropped 9 bases and J dropped 5; count of bases not matched to a gene: 11. CDR1 is SGHNT and CDR2 is YENEEA in the germline V gene. CDR3 bases: TGTGCCAGTATGGGCACAGCGGGAGTGGAGACCCAGTACTTC. Protein: CASMGTAGVETQYF. Based on the CDR3 plus reference TRBV11-3 and TRBJ2-5, the full variable domain is EAGVVQSPRYKIIEKKQPVAFWCNPISGHNTLYWYLQNLGQGPELLIRYENEEAVDDSQLPKDRFSAERLKGVDSTLKIQPAELGDSAVYLCASMGTAGVETQYFGPGTRLLVL.